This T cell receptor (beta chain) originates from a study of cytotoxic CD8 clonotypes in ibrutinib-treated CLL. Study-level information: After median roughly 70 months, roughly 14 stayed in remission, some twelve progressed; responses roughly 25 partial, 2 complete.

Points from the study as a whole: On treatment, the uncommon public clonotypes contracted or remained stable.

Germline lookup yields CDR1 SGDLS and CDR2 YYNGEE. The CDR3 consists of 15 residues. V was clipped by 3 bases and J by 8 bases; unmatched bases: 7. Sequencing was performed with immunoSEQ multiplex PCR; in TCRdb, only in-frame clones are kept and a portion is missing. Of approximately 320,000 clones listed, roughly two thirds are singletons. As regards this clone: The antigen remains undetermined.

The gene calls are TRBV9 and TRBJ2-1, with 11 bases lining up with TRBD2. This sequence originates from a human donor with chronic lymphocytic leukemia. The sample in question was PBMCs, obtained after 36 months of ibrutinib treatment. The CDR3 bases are TGTGCCAGCAGCGCTATAGCGGGGGGGCCCGATGAGCAGTTCTTC. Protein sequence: CASSAIAGGPDEQFF.